This T cell receptor (beta chain) was captured by sequencing in a study of STAT5B mutations in CD4+ large granular lymphocyte leukemia. Study conclusions and caveats: Data were not HLA-matched across samples. Patient CD4-sorted repertoires looked more clonal than healthy CD4+ repertoires, even without putative leukemic clones.

Note on this clone: Its antigen remains unknown.

Methods used by the authors: Productive clonotypes were detectable down to 2.59 x 10-5 frequency. The table came from immunoSEQ multiplex PCR; TCRdb's copy has only in-frame clones and leaves some out. D and trimming come from the DNA, and the V and J calls and clone size come from that table. The table has over 20,000 clones, 81% seen once; the top ten hold around 0.33%. The CDR3 is made up of 16 amino acids. Germline loops: CDR1 WSHSY, CDR2 SAAADI. Trimming took off 9 bases at V and 0 bases at J, with 18 bases between the two ends. The receptor comes from a human donor in good health. The chain employs TRBV10-2 and TRBJ2-1, with D possibly matching TRBD2 (6 bases). The sequencing input was CD4+ T cells from blood buffy coats. CDR3 DNA: TGCGCCAGTGACCGGGACTCAGAGAGCTCCTACAATGAGCAGTTCTTC. Translated: CASDRDSESSYNEQFF.